These 8 T cell receptor beta chains originate from one sample sequenced in a study of CD4 T cells in relation to SARS-CoV-2 and coronaviruses. The antigens of these receptors remain unknown. Sequencing used immunoSEQ multiplex PCR; TCRdb keeps in-frame clones, though not all of them. The sample includes 36,000 or so clones, around four fifths of them seen just once. Sequencing was done on a sample of memory CD4+ T cells from PBMCs, cultured in vitro. These receptors originate from an adult with COVID-19.

The chain links TRBV27 to TRBJ2-3; D not resolved. The V end was cut by 1 base, the J end by 1 base, with 12 bases between. The CDR3 totals 16 residues. Germline CDR1 and CDR2: MNHEY and SMNVEV (reference sequence). The CDR3 reads CASSLLERVGTDTQYF. CDR3 in DNA: TGTGCCAGCAGTTTATTGGAAAGGGTAGGCACAGATACGCAGTATTTT.

The chain couples TRBV6-5 to TRBJ1-6, with TRBD1 matching 8 bases. Trimming removed 7 bases from V and 6 bases from J; junction bases left unmatched: 5. Germline V gene sequence: CDR1 MNHEY, CDR2 SVGAGI. CDR3 length equals 14 residues. The CDR3 DNA is TGTGCCAGCATGCAGGGGGCCCTTAATTCACCCCTCCACTTT. Amino acids: CASMQGALNSPLHF.

This clone was counted between two and nine times. This rearrangement joins TRBV7-2 to TRBJ1-4; D is unresolved. This CDR3 has 13 residues. Trimming took 1 base from V and 8 from J, leaving 8 bases between them. Germline loops: CDR1 SGHTA, CDR2 FQGNSA. The DNA for the CDR3 is TGTGCCAGCAGCTTAGAATTATCGGAAAAACTGTTTTTT. Encoded protein: CASSLELSEKLFF.

The chain is built from TRBV10-2 and TRBJ2-7; TRBD2 matches at 11 bases. J gave up 3 bases and V 7 bases, and 14 bases lay outside the gene matches. The germline CDR1 and CDR2 sequences are WSHSY and SAAADI. CDR3 length equals 17 residues. The CDR3 region is CASTRSPTGTSGYEQYF. The CDR3 DNA sequence: TGCGCCAGCACCCGAAGCCCCACCGGGACTAGCGGCTACGAGCAGTACTTC.

CDR3 bases: TGTGCCAGCAGCGTAGGTCAGCCCACAGATACGCAGTATTTT. Translated: CASSVGQPTDTQYF. The J gene is TRBJ2-3, the V gene TRBV9, with D hard to call. Per the germline V gene, CDR1 is SGDLS and CDR2 is YYNGEE. V lost 0 bases and J 2 bases, leaving 7 bases between the germline ends. The CDR3 has 14 amino acids.

This chain connects TRBV5-6 to TRBJ2-1; no clear D. The CDR3 loop spans 13 amino acids. V lost 4 bases and J 1 base, leaving 6 bases between the germline ends. In germline, CDR1 is SGHDT, CDR2 YYEEEE. CDR3 loop: CASSPRSYNEQFF. DNA for the CDR3: TGTGCCAGCAGCCCCCGATCCTACAATGAGCAGTTCTTC. Combining the CDR3 with reference TRBV5-6 and TRBJ2-1 gives the whole variable domain DAGVTQSPTHLIKTRGQQVTLRCSPKSGHDTVSWYQQALGQGPQFIFQYYEEEERQRGNFPDRFSGHQFPNYSSELNVNALLLGDSALYLCASSPRSYNEQFFGPGTRLTVL.

This chain connects TRBV19 to TRBJ2-2, with a tentative D call TRBD1 (5 bases). Germline V gene sequence: CDR1 LNHDA, CDR2 SQIVND (reference sequence). Trimming cost V 5 bases and J 3 bases, with 19 bases left between them. The CDR3 has 17 residues. The CDR3 DNA is TGTGCCAGTAGTCAGGGCAGGTGGCCCCTCTACACCGGGGAGCTGTTTTTT. Translated, it gives CASSQGRWPLYTGELFF. The full variable domain, with the rest looked up from reference TRBV19 and TRBJ2-2, is DGGITQSPKYLFRKEGQNVTLSCEQNLNHDAMYWYRQDPGQGLRLIYYSQIVNDFQKGDIAEGYSVSREKKESFPLTVTSAQKNPTAFYLCASSQGRWPLYTGELFFGEGSRLTVL.

The chain is built from TRBV2 and TRBJ1-1; D unresolved. CDR3 length: 12 amino acids. Trimming removed 8 bases at V and 1 base at J, with 8 bases between. The germline gives CDR1 SNHLY, CDR2 FYNNEI. CDR3 loop: CASQTQNTEAFF. CDR3 coding DNA: TGTGCCAGCCAAACACAGAACACTGAAGCTTTCTTT.